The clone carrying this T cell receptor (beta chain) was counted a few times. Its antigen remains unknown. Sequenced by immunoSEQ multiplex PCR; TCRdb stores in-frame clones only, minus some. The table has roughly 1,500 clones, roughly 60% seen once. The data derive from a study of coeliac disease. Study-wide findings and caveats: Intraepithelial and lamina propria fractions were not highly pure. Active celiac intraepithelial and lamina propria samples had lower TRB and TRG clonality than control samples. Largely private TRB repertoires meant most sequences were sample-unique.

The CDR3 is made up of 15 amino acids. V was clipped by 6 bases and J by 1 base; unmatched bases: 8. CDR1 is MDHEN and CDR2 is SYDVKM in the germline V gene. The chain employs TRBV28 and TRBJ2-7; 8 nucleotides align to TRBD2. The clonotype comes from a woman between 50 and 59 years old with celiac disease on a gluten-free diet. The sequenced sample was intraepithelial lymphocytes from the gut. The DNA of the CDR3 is TGTGCCAGCAGAGCCCTAGCGGGCCGATCCTACGAGCAGTACTTC. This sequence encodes CASRALAGRSYEQYF.